This record covers a single TCR beta chain. Its antigen is currently unknown. The J segment lost 10 bases and the V segment lost 6 bases, leaving 8 bases of the junction unmatched. Per the germline V gene, CDR1 is SEHNR and CDR2 is FQNEAQ (reference sequence). This CDR3 is 13 amino acids long. Clones were read by immunoSEQ multiplex PCR, and TCRdb kept only the in-frame ones, dropping some. The sample shows 130,000 to 150,000 clones, 90% of them seen only once. This record comes from a study of T cell responses to AZD1222 COVID-19 vaccine. About the study: Second-dose intervals of approximately 4 or approximately 12 weeks were pooled.

Study results and caveats: There were mostly white British donors and more females than males, and clonal diversity was possibly underestimated. Repertoire sampling was restricted to post-peak T cell response timepoints. Spike-specific TCR breadth and depth both grew after two AZD1222 doses.

The TCR sequence derives from an adult in good health. Sequenced material: peripheral blood, taken on day 0 of AZD1222 vaccination. The gene calls are TRBV7-9 and TRBJ1-3; 8 nucleotides align to TRBD1. CDR3 sequence: CASREGGQGTIYF. The CDR3 DNA reads as TGTGCCAGCAGAGAAGGCGGACAGGGTACCATATATTTT.